Listed below are T cell receptor beta chains from one sample, sequenced in a study of T cells in Graves' hyperthyroidism and ophthalmopathy. TCRdb recomputed calls from the multiplex PCR reads with MiXCR, one row per CDR3 protein. The data show 300,000 or so distinct CDR3 sequences, roughly 15% seen once. The sequencing input was blood. Receptors were obtained from a young man with Graves' hyperthyroidism. Both conserved end residues are part of each CDR3. D genes are given only for firm matches. Not every row has a clone size; where given, it reads once, few, many or a size class.

size: many
V: TRBV28
D: -
J: TRBJ1-5
CDR3: CASSLQGTIQPQHF
DNA: TGTGCCAGCAGTTTACAGGGGACGATACAGCCCCAGCATTTT

size: many
V: TRBV12-3/TRBV12-4
D: -
J: TRBJ2-7
CDR3: CASREGGNEQYF
DNA: TGTGCCAGCAGGGAAGGCGGCAACGAGCAGTACTTC

size: many
V: TRBV6-1
D: -
J: TRBJ2-3
CDR3: CASSASRGVSDTQYF
DNA: TGTGCCAGCAGTGCAAGTAGGGGGGTCTCAGATACGCAGTATTTT

size: -
V: TRBV28
D: -
J: TRBJ2-2
CDR3: CASRPVTGELFF
DNA: TGTGCCAGCAGGCCTGTAACCGGGGAGCTGTTTTTT

size: many
V: TRBV29-1
D: -
J: TRBJ1-1
CDR3: CSASAGWGMNTEAFF
DNA: TGCAGCGCGTCCGCGGGTTGGGGGATGAACACTGAAGCTTTCTTT

size: -
V: TRBV28
D: TRBD2
J: TRBJ2-1
CDR3: CASKARGEVDEQFF
DNA: TGTGCCAGCAAGGCCCGGGGGGAAGTGGATGAGCAGTTCTTC

size: -
V: TRBV5-1
D: -
J: TRBJ2-5
CDR3: CASSLGDNQREETQYF
DNA: TGCGCCAGCAGCTTGGGGGACAACCAACGTGAGGAGACCCAGTACTTC

size: -
V: TRBV18
D: -
J: TRBJ1-1
CDR3: CASSQGFRSQAFF
DNA: TGTGCCAGCTCACAAGGCTTCAGGAGTCAGGCTTTCTTT

size: -
V: TRBV4-1
D: -
J: TRBJ2-3
CDR3: CASSPSRTTLARDTQYF
DNA: TGCGCCAGCAGCCCCTCTAGGACTACTTTAGCCAGAGATACGCAGTATTTT

size: many
V: TRBV20-1
D: TRBD2
J: TRBJ2-7
CDR3: CSARDLADYEQYF
DNA: TGCAGTGCTAGAGACCTAGCGGACTACGAGCAGTACTTC

size: -
V: TRBV13
D: TRBD1
J: TRBJ2-7
CDR3: CASSFTGTGFSYEQYF
DNA: TGTGCCAGCAGCTTCACCGGGACAGGGTTCTCCTACGAGCAGTACTTC

size: many
V: TRBV5-6
D: TRBD1
J: TRBJ1-1
CDR3: CASSFLTGEGAEAFF
DNA: TGTGCCAGCAGCTTTTTGACAGGGGAGGGGGCTGAAGCTTTCTTT

size: -
V: TRBV2
D: -
J: TRBJ1-2
CDR3: CASSGDRANYGYTF
DNA: TGTGCCAGCAGTGGTGATCGAGCTAACTATGGCTACACCTTC

size: once
V: TRBV25-1
D: -
J: TRBJ1-6
CDR3: CASSAMGGNSPLHF
DNA: TGTGCCAGCAGTGCGATGGGAGGGAATTCACCCCTCCACTTT

size: -
V: TRBV4-1
D: -
J: TRBJ2-7
CDR3: CASSQQVTYEQYF
DNA: TGCGCCAGCAGCCAACAAGTGACCTACGAGCAGTACTTC

size: -
V: TRBV6-2/TRBV6-3
D: -
J: TRBJ1-3
CDR3: CASSSHGSGNTIYF
DNA: TGTGCCAGCAGTTCCCACGGTTCTGGAAACACCATATATTTT

size: many
V: TRBV15
D: -
J: TRBJ2-7
CDR3: CATSRGVLTEQYF
DNA: TGTGCCACCAGCAGAGGGGTGCTTACCGAGCAGTACTTC

size: few
V: TRBV18
D: TRBD1
J: TRBJ1-1
CDR3: CASSPTQGGTEAFF
DNA: TGTGCCAGCTCACCCACTCAGGGGGGTACTGAAGCTTTCTTT

size: -
V: TRBV19
D: -
J: TRBJ1-2
CDR3: CASTPTDGSYGYTF
DNA: TGTGCCAGTACACCTACTGACGGCAGCTATGGCTACACCTTC

size: many
V: TRBV11-2
D: -
J: TRBJ2-1
CDR3: CASSKGGRFPNNEQFF
DNA: TGTGCCAGCAGCAAGGGGGGTCGTTTCCCGAACAATGAGCAGTTCTTC

size: few
V: TRBV6-1
D: -
J: TRBJ2-6
CDR3: CASKAAGANVLTF
DNA: TGTGCCAGCAAGGCGGCTGGGGCCAACGTCCTGACTTTC

size: many
V: TRBV2
D: -
J: TRBJ2-3
CDR3: CASSEGADTQYF
DNA: TGTGCCAGCAGTGAAGGCGCAGATACGCAGTATTTT